A few counts support the clone carrying this T cell receptor (beta chain). The antigen is unknown. With 60 Vbeta and 13 Jbeta primers, the PCR was carried out. TCRdb keeps only in-frame clones here, not all; method: immunoSEQ multiplex PCR. The sample has about 120,000 clones, under 80% seen once. This sample is part of a study of cytomegalovirus exposure and HLA in healthy donors. Findings of the study overall: Fewer than 20,000 TCR beta sequences were associated with HLA alleles at 0.05 false discovery rate in a later analysis. Fewer N-insertions than the roughly 630-donor mean were reportedly shown by an Asian-associated ancestry cluster in a later analysis. Highly shared sequence variants in one cluster were likely a sequencing artifact.

Healthy donors of bone marrow made up the group. The sequenced material came from PBMCs. The sequence was collected from a man aged 40-49 years in good health and CMV-seropositive.

The DNA of the CDR3 is TGTGCCTGGAACCCCGGACAGGGCAATCAGCCCCAGCATTTT. As protein: CAWNPGQGNQPQHF. This rearrangement joins TRBV30 to TRBJ1-5; 7 nucleotides agree with TRBD1. This CDR3 has 14 amino acids. Germline trimming cut 4 bases from V and 2 bases from J; bases unmatched to any gene: 5. Looked up from germline, CDR1 is GTSNPN and CDR2 is SVGIG (reference sequence).